In its sample, the clone carrying this T cell receptor (beta chain) was seen a few times. TCRdb reprocessed the 5' RACE reads with MiXCR, giving one entry per CDR3 protein. The sample carries some 40,000 distinct CDR3 sequences, around 30% recorded once. Trimming stripped 0 bases from V and 4 bases from J, with 14 bases between. The CDR3 sequence is 15 residues long. Germline V gives CDR1 SGDLS, CDR2 YYNGEE. The gene calls are TRBV9 and TRBJ2-7; weak D call: TRBD2 (5 bases). The origin of this receptor is a female donor with breast cancer. Sequencing was done on a sample of memory CD4+ T cells sorted from a lymph node. As to subset: memory CD4+ T cells, CD4+CD45RO+CD25-. The CDR3 loop is CASSVAPGIRYEQYF. CDR3 sequence (DNA): TGTGCCAGCAGCGTAGCTCCGGGGATTCGGTACGAGCAGTACTTC.